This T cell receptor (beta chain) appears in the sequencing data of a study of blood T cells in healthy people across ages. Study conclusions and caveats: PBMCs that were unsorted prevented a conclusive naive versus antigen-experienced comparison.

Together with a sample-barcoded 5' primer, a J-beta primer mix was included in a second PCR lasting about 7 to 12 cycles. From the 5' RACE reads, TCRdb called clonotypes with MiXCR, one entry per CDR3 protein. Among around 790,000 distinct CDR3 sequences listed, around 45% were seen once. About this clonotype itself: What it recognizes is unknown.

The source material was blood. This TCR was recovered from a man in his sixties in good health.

CDR3 DNA: TGCAGTGCTAGAATGGCAGGGGGTCTTGGTGGCTACACCTTC. Translating it yields CSARMAGGLGGYTF. This chain uses TRBV20-1 with TRBJ1-2; 7 nucleotides match TRBD1. This CDR3 has 14 amino acids. Unmatched junction bases numbered 10, after V lost 2 bases and J lost 7 bases. Germline loops: CDR1 DFQATT, CDR2 SNEGSKA (reference sequence).